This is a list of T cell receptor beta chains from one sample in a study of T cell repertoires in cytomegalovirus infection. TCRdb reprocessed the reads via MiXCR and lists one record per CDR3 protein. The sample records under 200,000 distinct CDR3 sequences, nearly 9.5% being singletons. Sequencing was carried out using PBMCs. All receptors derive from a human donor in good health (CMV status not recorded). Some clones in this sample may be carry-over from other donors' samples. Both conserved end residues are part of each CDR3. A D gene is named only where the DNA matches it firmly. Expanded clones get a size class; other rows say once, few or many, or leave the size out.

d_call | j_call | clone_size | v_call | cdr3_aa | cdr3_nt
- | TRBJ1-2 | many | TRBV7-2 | CASSSRQRSYGYTF | TGTGCCAGCAGCTCCAGACAGCGGAGCTATGGCTACACCTTC
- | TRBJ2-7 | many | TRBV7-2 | CASSLEGPGSYEQYF | TGTGCCAGCAGCCTGGAGGGGCCGGGCTCCTACGAGCAGTACTTC
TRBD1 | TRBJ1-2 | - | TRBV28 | CASSPPGTGGEEGNGYTF | TGTGCCAGCAGTCCTCCCGGGACAGGGGGCGAGGAGGGGAATGGCTACACCTTC
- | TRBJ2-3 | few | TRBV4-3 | CASSLQVSGEQDTQYF | TGCGCCAGCAGCCTCCAAGTATCAGGGGAGCAAGATACGCAGTATTTT
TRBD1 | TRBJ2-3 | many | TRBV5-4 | CASSLRGQARTDTQYF | TGTGCCAGCAGCCTTCGAGGACAGGCCCGAACAGATACGCAGTATTTT
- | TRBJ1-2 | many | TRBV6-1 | CASSRLGGYEGGYTF | TGTGCCAGCAGCCGCCTTGGGGGGTACGAGGGGGGCTACACCTTC
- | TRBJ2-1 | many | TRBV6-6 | CASSYSGEGAFF | TGTGCCAGCAGTTACTCGGGGGAAGGGGCGTTCTTC
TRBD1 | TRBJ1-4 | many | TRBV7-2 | CASSPTSTGGNEKLFF | TGTGCCAGCAGTCCAACTTCCACAGGGGGTAATGAAAAACTGTTTTTT
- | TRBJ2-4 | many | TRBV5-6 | CASSRLAKNIQYF | TGTGCCAGCAGCCGACTAGCCAAAAACATTCAGTACTTC
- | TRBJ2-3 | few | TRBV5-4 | CASSPGGTQYF | TGTGCCAGCAGCCCTGGGGGGACGCAGTATTTT
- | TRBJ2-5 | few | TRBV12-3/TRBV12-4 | CASSFGREETQYF | TGTGCCAGCAGTTTTGGCAGGGAAGAGACCCAGTACTTC
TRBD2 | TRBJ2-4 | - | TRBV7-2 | CASSSIAGGGDIQYF | TGTGCCAGCAGCTCAATAGCGGGGGGAGGGGACATTCAGTACTTC
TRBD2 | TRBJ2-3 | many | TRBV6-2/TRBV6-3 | CASSYYGLAVLDTQYF | TGTGCCAGCAGTTACTATGGACTAGCGGTTCTGGATACGCAGTATTTT
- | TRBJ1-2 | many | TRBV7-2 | CASSLDSTANYGYTF | TGTGCCAGCAGCTTAGATTCGACAGCCAACTATGGCTACACCTTC
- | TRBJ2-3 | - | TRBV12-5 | CASGLGQKPTDTQYF | TGTGCTAGTGGTTTGGGACAGAAACCCACAGATACGCAGTATTTT
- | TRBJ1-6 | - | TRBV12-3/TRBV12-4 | CASSLKQNNSPLHF | TGTGCCAGCAGTTTAAAACAGAATAATTCACCCCTCCACTTT
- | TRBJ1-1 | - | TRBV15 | CATSRALITEAFF | TGTGCCACCAGCAGAGCCTTGATCACTGAAGCTTTCTTT
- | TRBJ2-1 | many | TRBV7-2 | CASSVPTDEQFF | TGTGCCAGCAGCGTACCGACGGATGAGCAGTTCTTC
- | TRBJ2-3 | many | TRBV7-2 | CASSSYTDTQYF | TGTGCCAGCAGTTCCTACACAGATACGCAGTATTTT
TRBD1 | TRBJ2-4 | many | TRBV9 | CASSVGTGITKNIQYF | TGTGCCAGCAGCGTTGGGACAGGGATAACCAAAAACATTCAGTACTTC
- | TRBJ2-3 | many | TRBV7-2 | CASSSSYEGAQYF | TGTGCCAGCAGCTCCTCTTATGAAGGGGCGCAGTATTTT
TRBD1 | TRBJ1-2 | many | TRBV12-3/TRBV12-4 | CASGSDRDLGGYTF | TGTGCCAGCGGCTCCGACAGGGATTTGGGTGGCTACACCTTC
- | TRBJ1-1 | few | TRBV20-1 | CSARDGFRAFF | TGCAGTGCTAGGGACGGTTTTAGGGCTTTCTTT
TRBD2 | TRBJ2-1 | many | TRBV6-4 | CASSDSTSGSNEQFF | TGTGCCAGCAGTGACTCGACTAGCGGGAGCAATGAGCAGTTCTTC
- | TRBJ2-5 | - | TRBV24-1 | CATSDHRSSETQYF | TGTGCCACCAGTGACCACCGATCGTCGGAGACCCAGTACTTC
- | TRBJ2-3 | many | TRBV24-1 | CATSDSLAAGTDTQYF | TGTGCCACCAGTGATTCGCTAGCAGCCGGCACAGATACGCAGTATTTT
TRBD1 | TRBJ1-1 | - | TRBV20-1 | CSAGGTGVTEAFF | TGCAGTGCTGGCGGGACAGGGGTCACTGAAGCTTTCTTT
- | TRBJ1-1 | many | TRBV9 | CASSDQPTTEAFF | TGTGCCAGCAGCGATCAACCCACCACTGAAGCTTTCTTT
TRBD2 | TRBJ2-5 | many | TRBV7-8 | CASSSPSGGETQYF | TGTGCCAGCAGCTCCCCTAGCGGGGGGGAGACCCAGTACTTC
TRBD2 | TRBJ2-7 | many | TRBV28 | CASSPNTGTSGSMYEQYF | TGTGCCAGCAGTCCAAACACCGGGACTAGCGGGAGTATGTACGAGCAGTACTTC
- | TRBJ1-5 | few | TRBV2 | CASRPREALDNQPQHF | TGTGCCAGCAGACCTAGGGAGGCGCTGGACAATCAGCCCCAGCATTTT
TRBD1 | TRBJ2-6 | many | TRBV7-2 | CASSLVGGGTGGAGANVLTF | TGTGCCAGCAGCTTAGTAGGGGGGGGGACAGGGGGCGCTGGGGCCAACGTCCTGACTTTC
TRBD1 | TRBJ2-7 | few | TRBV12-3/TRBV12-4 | CASSQRTGDEQYF | TGTGCCAGCAGTCAAAGGACAGGGGACGAGCAGTACTTC
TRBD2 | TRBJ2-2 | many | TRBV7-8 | CASSQGLAGASGTGELFF | TGTGCCAGCAGCCAGGGACTAGCGGGGGCGTCGGGGACCGGGGAGCTGTTTTTT
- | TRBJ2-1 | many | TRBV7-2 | CASSSRTANEQFF | TGTGCCAGCAGCTCCCGGACAGCCAATGAGCAGTTCTTC
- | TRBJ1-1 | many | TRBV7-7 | CASSLGGGTTEAFF | TGTGCCAGCAGCTTAGGAGGGGGTACCACTGAAGCTTTCTTT
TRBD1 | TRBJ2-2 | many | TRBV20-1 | CSALHGQANTGELFF | TGCAGTGCTCTCCACGGACAGGCGAACACCGGGGAGCTGTTTTTT
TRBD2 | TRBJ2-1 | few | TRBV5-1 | CASSPVAGGWNEQFF | TGCGCCAGCAGCCCGGTAGCGGGAGGTTGGAATGAGCAGTTCTTC
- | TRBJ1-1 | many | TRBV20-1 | CSARTDLNTEAFF | TGCAGTGCTAGGACAGACCTAAACACTGAAGCTTTCTTT
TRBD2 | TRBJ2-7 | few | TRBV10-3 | CAISESKTSGRSYEQYF | TGTGCCATCAGTGAGTCGAAGACTAGCGGACGCTCCTACGAGCAGTACTTC
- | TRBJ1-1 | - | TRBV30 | CAWSQGTVEAFF | TGTGCCTGGAGCCAGGGGACTGTCGAAGCTTTCTTT
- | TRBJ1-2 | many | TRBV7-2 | CASSLQGDGYTF | TGTGCCAGCAGCTTACAAGGGGATGGCTACACCTTC
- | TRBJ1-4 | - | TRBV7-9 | CASSQSSFTSDEKLFF | TGTGCCAGCAGCCAAAGCTCGTTTACATCTGATGAAAAACTGTTTTTT
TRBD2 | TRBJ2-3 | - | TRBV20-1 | CCASVPSGRDTQYF | TGCTGTGCTAGTGTACCTAGCGGGCGAGATACGCAGTATTTT
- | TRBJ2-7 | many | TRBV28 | CASSDQATVEEQYF | TGTGCCAGCAGTGATCAGGCTACGGTCGAAGAGCAGTACTTC
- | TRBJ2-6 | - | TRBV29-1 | CSVMVAGANVLTF | TGCAGCGTTATGGTAGCTGGGGCCAACGTCCTGACTTTC